A selection of T cell receptor beta chains follows, all from one sample in a study of glioma-infiltrating T cells. TCRdb re-analysed the multiplex PCR reads in MiXCR, keeping a single row per CDR3 protein. The table lists around 100,000 distinct CDR3 sequences, around 30% of them singletons, with 44% in the top ten. Source material: glioma tissue, nonneoplastic brain tissue, or PBMCs (not recorded which). The receptors were gathered from a human donor with low-grade glioma or glioblastoma, undergoing nonglioma brain surgery, or in good health (not recorded which). Both conserved end residues are trimmed from each CDR3. Fields, in order: J gene, V gene, CDR3 protein.

>TRBJ2-6|TRBV5-1
ASSLVTGSGANVLT
>TRBJ1-2|TRBV5-1
ASTMGRGYT
>TRBJ1-3|TRBV3-1
ASSQNSGNTIY
>TRBJ1-3|TRBV7-8
ASSIRDRVGNTIY
>TRBJ2-1|TRBV7-8
ASGTSGGGSYNEQF
>TRBJ1-2|TRBV20-1
SARDRQGNGYGYT
>TRBJ2-5|TRBV12-3/TRBV12-4
ASSLAEPGLAGFRQETQY
>TRBJ2-3|TRBV7-2
ASSWTRGDTQY
>TRBJ2-7|TRBV5-4
ASSLDRLDEQY
>TRBJ1-4|TRBV20-1
SAPTGGLKTNEKLF
>TRBJ2-1|TRBV2
ASSGAGGTEQF
>TRBJ2-7|TRBV7-2
ASSFPGYEQY
>TRBJ2-3|TRBV10-3
VISAGLAGPDTQY
>TRBJ2-5|TRBV4-3
ASSQAAQGGETQY
>TRBJ2-3|TRBV19
ASKTGHGTDTQY
>TRBJ1-5|TRBV7-2
ASSQTGSTNQPQH
>TRBJ1-6|TRBV27
ASSVSGRVNSPLH
>TRBJ1-1|TRBV6-1
ASSSRQGTEAF
>TRBJ2-3|TRBV2
ASTDGLAGGGDTQY
>TRBJ1-2|TRBV27
ASSFGTGGYYGYT
>TRBJ2-3|TRBV5-1
ASSPSLPTGGGQHTQY
>TRBJ1-6|TRBV20-1
SAWTGGAPLH
>TRBJ2-1|TRBV11-2
ASSRSGQGNNEQF
>TRBJ1-6|TRBV6-4
ASSDEGYPYNSPIH
>TRBJ2-5|TRBV24-1
ATSSTGTGIGETQY
>TRBJ2-1|TRBV4-3
ASSQLGHLYNEQF
>TRBJ2-1|TRBV20-1
SARQGAKGDNEQF
>TRBJ2-1|TRBV6-2/TRBV6-3
ASSYFRDRVYNEQF
>TRBJ1-5|TRBV3-1
ASSQTDLQPQH
>TRBJ2-3|TRBV6-6
ASSYRGPDTQY
>TRBJ1-2|TRBV11-3
ASSLDPGTDHSYGYT